A single sample is the source of the 22 T cell receptor beta chains below, sequenced in a study of T-cell memory formation after mild COVID-19. TCRdb re-derived calls from the 5' RACE reads in MiXCR, one entry per CDR3 protein. The sample holds 150,000 to 200,000 distinct CDR3 sequences, around 10% seen once. The sequenced sample consisted of PBMCs or a T cell subset sorted from them (not recorded which). These receptors were taken from a man between 18 and 29 years old who had mild COVID-19 (a few samples of this study predate the infection). Cell type and time point are not known.

Only a few counts were recorded for this clonotype. The V and J genes are TRBV20-1 and TRBJ2-1; 15 positions match TRBD2. The CDR3 runs to 17 residues. Trimming cost V 6 bases and J 3 bases; bases outside gene matches: 9. Per the germline V gene, CDR1 is DFQATT and CDR2 is SNEGSKA (reference sequence). CDR3 DNA sequence: TGCAGTGCAAACTCTGGACTAGCGGGGGGGAACTACAATGAGCAGTTCTTC. This gives the protein CSANSGLAGGNYNEQFF.

The rearrangement joins TRBV12-3 or TRBV12-4 to TRBJ1-5; D unclear. This CDR3 region has 17 residues. V was pared by 4 bases and J by 3 bases, with 19 bases between. CDR3 protein: CASSSGFLGDINQPQHF. The CDR3, as DNA: TGTGCCAGCAGTTCTGGGTTTTTGGGTGACATCAATCAGCCCCAGCATTTT.

DNA of the CDR3: TGTGCCAGCAGCTTGTTGGCGGCGAACACTGAAGCTTTCTTT. Amino acids: CASSLLAANTEAFF. This chain connects TRBV7-2 to TRBJ1-1; D is undetermined. CDR3 length: 14 residues. Germline CDR1 is SGHTA and CDR2 is FQGNSA. V was pared by 3 bases and J by 1 base, with 9 bases between.

This clonotype occurred many times. CDR3 residues: CASSPSRGDTQYF. The CDR3 DNA reads as TGTGCCAGCAGCCCCAGCCGGGGAGATACGCAGTATTTT. The V and J genes are TRBV7-3 and TRBJ2-3; perhaps TRBD2 as D (5 bases). Germline V gene sequence: CDR1 SGHTA, CDR2 FQGTGA. The CDR3 runs to 13 residues. With 5 bases removed from V and 5 bases from J, the gap between germline ends came to 11 bases.

This clonotype was recorded a few times. The rearrangement links TRBV7-8 to TRBJ2-3; D is ambiguous. CDR1 is SGHVS, CDR2 FQNEAQ, per germline. Between the trimmed V and J ends, which lost 6 bases and 0 bases, there was a span of 4 bases. This CDR3 comprises 12 residues. This CDR3 is CASRSSTDTQYF. The CDR3 bases are TGTGCCAGCAGATCAAGCACAGATACGCAGTATTTT.

This clonotype has ten or more counts. The V gene is TRBV20-1, the J gene TRBJ2-7, with TRBD2 matching over 8 bases. The V segment lost 3 bases and the J segment 2 bases; nucleotides outside the gene matches: 6. The CDR3 has 14 amino acids. CDR1 and CDR2 from the germline V gene are DFQATT and SNEGSKA (reference sequence). The CDR3 coding sequence is TGCAGTGCTAGGTGGCGGGGGGCTACCTACGAGCAGTACTTC. Translating it yields CSARWRGATYEQYF.

The count of this clonotype is one. The rearrangement joins TRBV3-1 to TRBJ2-2; 7 nucleotides match TRBD1. V gave up 4 bases and J gave up 6 bases; unmatched junction bases: 5. The CDR3 length is 14 residues. The germline V gene encodes CDR1 LGHDT and CDR2 YNNKEL (reference sequence). The CDR3 spells CASSPQGDPGELFF. Here the CDR3 DNA reads TGTGCCAGCAGCCCCCAGGGGGATCCCGGGGAGCTGTTTTTT.

In its sample, this clonotype was seen a few times. The chain is built from TRBV28 and TRBJ2-7; D is perhaps TRBD1 or TRBD2 (6 bases each). Germline loops: CDR1 MDHEN, CDR2 SYDVKM. The V end was cut by 1 base, the J end by 9 bases, with 19 bases between. CDR3 length: 15 residues. CDR3 bases: TGTGCCAGCAGTTTATCTGGGGGGCTCCATACGCCGCAGTACGTC. Translation gives CASSLSGGLHTPQYV.

This clonotype was detected only a few times. The chain is built from TRBV30 and TRBJ2-7, with D possibly being TRBD1 (5 bases). Germline CDR1 is GTSNPN and CDR2 is SVGIG (reference sequence). V was cut by 5 bases and J by 6 bases, with 17 bases left in between. The CDR3 runs 13 residues. Here the CDR3 DNA reads TGTGCCTGGGGGGCAGGGCAGTGGGGCGAGCAGTACTTC. Translated: CAWGAGQWGEQYF.

This clonotype was seen a handful of times. The V and J genes are TRBV29-1 and TRBJ1-1; D not certain. The V end lost 6 bases, the J end lost 0 bases, and 14 bases lay between the germline ends. Per the germline V gene, CDR1 is SQVTM and CDR2 is ANQGSEA. The CDR3 runs 14 residues. The CDR3 DNA sequence: TGCAGCGTGGGGAGGGAAAACATGAACACTGAAGCTTTCTTT. This encodes CSVGRENMNTEAFF.

The rearrangement joins TRBV4-3 to TRBJ2-7, with 8 bases matching TRBD1. This CDR3 comprises 14 residues. The V gene's germline CDR1 is LGHNA and CDR2 YSLEER. With 0 bases clipped from V and 7 bases from J, the junction kept 5 bases outside the gene matches. The CDR3 DNA sequence: TGCGCCAGCAGCCAAGATCCCAGGGGGCTTGAGCAGTACTTC. The encoded protein is CASSQDPRGLEQYF.

The sample holds many counts of this clonotype. This chain connects TRBV7-2 to TRBJ2-1; 11 bases agree with TRBD1. The CDR3 loop spans 14 amino acids. With 5 bases clipped from V and 5 bases from J, the junction kept 2 bases outside the gene matches. Germline V gene lookup returns CDR1 SGHTA and CDR2 FQGNSA. CDR3 in DNA: TGTGCCAGCAGCCGGGACAGGGGGAACAATGAGCAGTTCTTC. It codes for CASSRDRGNNEQFF.

This clonotype was counted ten times or more. This chain connects TRBV5-4 to TRBJ2-3; TRBD2 might be the D (5 bases). V was cut by 4 bases and J by 4 bases, with 19 bases left in between. This CDR3 is 16 amino acids long. Germline V gene lookup returns CDR1 SGHNT and CDR2 YYREEE (reference sequence). CDR3 amino acids: CASSLAGNERADTQYF. The CDR3 DNA reads as TGTGCCAGCAGCCTGGCGGGCAACGAACGGGCAGATACGCAGTATTTT.

The chain has TRBV5-4 and TRBJ2-7; D is unresolved. V was trimmed by 0 bases and J by 3 bases, leaving 7 bases between them. Germline V gives CDR1 SGHNT, CDR2 YYREEE (reference sequence). The CDR3 has 13 amino acids. DNA for the CDR3: TGTGCCAGCAGCTTGGACATAGTCTACGAGCAGTACGTC. This codes for CASSLDIVYEQYV.

The V gene is TRBV2, the J gene TRBJ2-5; a weak D match, TRBD2 (6 bases). The V and J ends lost 4 bases and 5 bases respectively, with 11 bases between them. The germline V gene encodes CDR1 SNHLY and CDR2 FYNNEI. The CDR3 is 13 amino acids. The CDR3 DNA sequence: TGTGCCAGCAGTGCCCGGAGGGAGGAGACCCAGTACTTC. As protein: CASSARREETQYF. Combining the CDR3 with reference TRBV2 and TRBJ2-5 gives the whole variable domain EPEVTQTPSHQVTQMGQEVILRCVPISNHLYFYWYRQILGQKVEFLVSFYNNEISEKSEIFDDQFSVERPDGSNFTLKIRSTKLEDSAMYFCASSARREETQYFGPGTRLLVL.

The chain is built from TRBV5-4 and TRBJ2-1; 7 nucleotides line up with TRBD1. The CDR3 runs to 15 residues. Germline V gene lookup returns CDR1 SGHNT and CDR2 YYREEE (reference sequence). V lost 4 bases, J lost 4 bases, and 8 bases stayed unmatched. The CDR3 DNA follows: TGTGCCAGCAGCACCCGACAGGGACCATACAATGAGCAGTTCTTC. Protein sequence: CASSTRQGPYNEQFF.

This clonotype has just a few counts. The rearrangement joins TRBV13 to TRBJ2-3; D may be TRBD2 (6 bases). The V and J ends lost 8 bases and 7 bases respectively, with 16 bases between them. The germline gives CDR1 PRHDT, CDR2 FYEKMQ (reference sequence). The CDR3 totals 13 residues. CDR3 protein: CASGQAGRNTQYF. In nucleotides, the CDR3 is TGTGCCAGCGGTCAGGCGGGGAGGAATACGCAGTATTTT. Using reference TRBV13 and TRBJ2-3 for the parts outside the CDR3, the full variable domain is AAGVIQSPRHLIKEKRETATLKCYPIPRHDTVYWYQQGPGQDPQFLISFYEKMQSDKGSIPDRFSAQQFSDYHSELNMSSLELGDSALYFCASGQAGRNTQYFGPGTRLTVL.

This chain links TRBV18 with TRBJ2-1; the D gene is possibly TRBD2 (6 bases). The CDR3 is made up of 15 amino acids. The V and J ends lost 3 bases and 1 base respectively, with 10 bases between them. Germline V gene lookup returns CDR1 KGHSH and CDR2 LQKENI. The CDR3 DNA follows: TGTGCCAGCTCACCGTCGGGGGTTTCCTACAATGAGCAGTTCTTC. This sequence encodes CASSPSGVSYNEQFF.

This clonotype occurred many times. The rearrangement uses TRBV4-2 and TRBJ2-5; the D gene is possibly TRBD2 (5 bases). The CDR3 is made up of 14 amino acids. Trimming pared 1 base from V and 3 bases from J, leaving 9 bases between. Per germline, CDR1 LGHNA and CDR2 YNFKEQ. The CDR3 nucleotides read TGTGCCAGCAGCCAAGTTGGGCGGGAAGAGACCCAGTACTTC. Translation gives CASSQVGREETQYF.

The J gene is TRBJ1-2, the V gene TRBV7-2; TRBD1 is a possible D gene (5 bases). Germline lookup yields CDR1 SGHTA and CDR2 FQGNSA. V lost 3 bases to trimming and J lost 0 bases, with 11 bases between them. This CDR3 has 15 residues. CDR3 in amino acids: CASSFQGTANYGYTF. The CDR3 region has the DNA TGTGCCAGCAGCTTTCAGGGAACAGCTAACTATGGCTACACCTTC.

This clonotype was seen a handful of times. The chain employs TRBV20-1 and TRBJ2-5; D is perhaps TRBD1 or TRBD2 (6 bases each). Germline values: CDR1 DFQATT, CDR2 SNEGSKA (reference sequence). CDR3 size: 12 residues. Trimming took off 4 bases at V and 4 bases at J, with 10 bases between the two ends. Here the CDR3 DNA reads TGCAGTGCTAAGGGGGGAGGAGAGACCCAGTACTTC. Translating gives CSAKGGGETQYF.

The V gene is TRBV5-4, the J gene TRBJ1-5; D is ambiguous. V lost 4 bases to trimming and J lost 5 bases, with 7 bases between them. This CDR3 comprises 12 residues. The V gene's germline CDR1 is SGHNT and CDR2 YYREEE (reference sequence). CDR3: CASSRPDQPQHF. DNA of the CDR3: TGTGCCAGCAGCCGACCGGATCAGCCCCAGCATTTT.